Listed below are T cell receptor beta chains from one sample, sequenced in a study of T cells in Graves' hyperthyroidism and ophthalmopathy. TCRdb passed the multiplex PCR reads through MiXCR, listing each CDR3 protein once. The profile shows 400,000 to 550,000 distinct CDR3 sequences, roughly 14% of them singletons. The source material was blood. Receptors were obtained from a woman younger than 35 with Graves' hyperthyroidism. Each CDR3 is given with its conserved first and last residue. Fields, in order: V gene, clone size, D gene, J gene, CDR3 DNA, CDR3 protein. D genes are given only for firm matches. Size is stated for part of the rows, as once, few or many counts, or as a class when the clone is expanded.

TRBV3-1	many	NA	TRBJ1-1	TGTGCCAGCAGCCAAGGGACAAAATTCACTGAAGCTTTCTTT	CASSQGTKFTEAFF
TRBV9	few	NA	TRBJ2-1	TGTGCCAGCAGCGGGCCCTGGGTTCCCGGCAATGAGCAGTTCTTC	CASSGPWVPGNEQFF
TRBV11-3	NA	NA	TRBJ1-2	TGTGCCAGCACCCCCACCGGGGCCCGGGACTATGGCTACACCTTC	CASTPTGARDYGYTF
TRBV4-1	many	NA	TRBJ2-5	TGCGCCAGCAGCCAAGGAGGGGAGACCCAGTACTTC	CASSQGGETQYF
TRBV12-3/TRBV12-4	many	TRBD2	TRBJ2-3	TGTGCCAGCAGCGTGCGGGAGCGCACAGATACGCAGTATTTT	CASSVRERTDTQYF
TRBV20-1	many	TRBD2	TRBJ2-3	TGCAGTGCTAGGACTAGCGGGAGTGCAACAGATACGCAGTATTTT	CSARTSGSATDTQYF
TRBV5-1	NA	NA	TRBJ1-1	TGCGCCAGCAGCTCCCTCGTGGGGTACACTGAAGCTTTCTTT	CASSSLVGYTEAFF
TRBV13	many	NA	TRBJ2-2	TGTGCCAGCAGCTTATTAGGGCTCGGGGAGCTGTTTTTT	CASSLLGLGELFF
TRBV27	many	TRBD2	TRBJ2-5	TGTGCCAGCAGTTTATACACCACGGGAACACTAGCGGGAGGAGAGACCCAGTACTTC	CASSLYTTGTLAGGETQYF
TRBV4-1	many	TRBD1	TRBJ2-7	TGCGCCAGCAGCCAACCAACGAAGAGAGGGGGCGGCGAGCAGTACTTC	CASSQPTKRGGGEQYF
TRBV7-3	many	TRBD2	TRBJ2-5	TGTGCCAGCAGCTTGGGACTAGCGGGAGGACGGGAGACCCAGTACTTC	CASSLGLAGGRETQYF
TRBV3-1	many	NA	TRBJ2-7	TGTGCCAGCAGCCAAGTATATGAGGGGGACGAGCAGTACTTC	CASSQVYEGDEQYF
TRBV30	many	NA	TRBJ2-1	TGTGCCTGGAGTGGACTAGGGAACTACAATGAGCAGTTCTTC	CAWSGLGNYNEQFF
TRBV7-9	few	NA	TRBJ2-3	TGTGCCAGCAGCTTAGGGTGGTCTAACGGGAAGTATACGCAGTATTTT	CASSLGWSNGKYTQYF
TRBV10-3	NA	NA	TRBJ2-1	TGTGCCGTCAGTGGTAGTTTGCTTACGTCTCAGGACCTTAATGAGCAGTTCTTC	CAVSGSLLTSQDLNEQFF
TRBV11-2	NA	NA	TRBJ2-3	TGTGCCAGCAGCTCAGGACGGGACACAGATACGCAGTATTTT	CASSSGRDTDTQYF
TRBV3-1	many	TRBD2	TRBJ2-7	TGTGCCAGCAGCCTCCGAGGACTAGCGGGAGGGGTATACTCCGTCGAGCAGTACTTC	CASSLRGLAGGVYSVEQYF
TRBV20-1	many	NA	TRBJ1-6	TGCAGTGCTAGAGGGGACGTAGTGCTTTCACCCCTCCACTTT	CSARGDVVLSPLHF
TRBV7-3	many	TRBD1	TRBJ2-4	TGTGCCAGCAGTTCTACAGGGGGCATGAGGAACATTCAGTACTTC	CASSSTGGMRNIQYF
TRBV24-1	many	TRBD2	TRBJ2-3	TGTGCCACCGATCCTTACGGGGGGACGGAACACACAGATACGCAGTATTTT	CATDPYGGTEHTDTQYF
TRBV10-3	many	TRBD2	TRBJ2-1	TGTGCCATCAGTTCACCGGGACTAGCGGGTTATAATGAGCAGTTCTTC	CAISSPGLAGYNEQFF
TRBV6-1	NA	NA	TRBJ2-3	TGTGCCAGCAGACTCCGGGGGCCCCAAGATACGCAGTATTTT	CASRLRGPQDTQYF
TRBV12-3/TRBV12-4	many	TRBD1	TRBJ2-5	TGTGCCAGCAGGCCCACTCAGGGGGACCAAGAGACCCAGTACTTC	CASRPTQGDQETQYF
TRBV6-1	NA	NA	TRBJ1-2	TGTGCCAGCAGTGACTACAGGGTCACCTATGGCTACACCTTC	CASSDYRVTYGYTF
TRBV5-1	few	NA	TRBJ1-4	TGCGCCCTAAGGGGGGGGCCCCCTAATGAAAAACTGTTTTTT	CALRGGPPNEKLFF
TRBV6-2/TRBV6-3	many	NA	TRBJ1-4	TGTGCCAGCAAGGCTGACGGAGAAAAACTGTTTTTT	CASKADGEKLFF
TRBV27	many	TRBD2	TRBJ2-5	TGTGCCAGCAGTAATATCGGACTAGCGGGAGTTCGGGAGACCCAGTACTTC	CASSNIGLAGVRETQYF
TRBV7-2	NA	TRBD2	TRBJ2-1	TGTGCCAGCAGCTTAGGGGCTAGCGGGAGGGGTAAATCCTACAATGAGCAGTTCTTC	CASSLGASGRGKSYNEQFF
TRBV28	many	NA	TRBJ2-7	TGTGCCAGCAGTTCCGACCCGAGCTCCTACGAGCAGTACTTC	CASSSDPSSYEQYF
TRBV2	few	NA	TRBJ2-1	TGTGCCAGCAGTCAGCGCGATGAGCAGTTCTTC	CASSQRDEQFF
TRBV6-2/TRBV6-3	few	TRBD2	TRBJ2-7	TGTGCCAGCAGTAGCGGGAACACCTACGGGCAGTACTTC	CASSSGNTYGQYF
TRBV6-5	NA	TRBD1	TRBJ2-1	TGTGCCAGCAGTTGGGACAGGGCCCCTCGGCTCGACAATGAGCAGTTCTTC	CASSWDRAPRLDNEQFF
TRBV11-2	many	TRBD1	TRBJ2-3	TGTGCCAGCAGCTCCACAGGGGGCACAGATACGCAGTATTTT	CASSSTGGTDTQYF
TRBV10-3	few	NA	TRBJ1-2	TGTGCCATCAGCGCGGACAGCGTATTCAATGGCTACACCTTC	CAISADSVFNGYTF
TRBV9	NA	NA	TRBJ2-1	TGTGCCAGCAGATCCGACTCGACGAATGAGCAGTTCTTC	CASRSDSTNEQFF
TRBV19	many	NA	TRBJ2-7	TGTGCCAGTAGTATCTCAATTGGCGGGCGATCCTACGAGCAGTACTTC	CASSISIGGRSYEQYF
TRBV7-2	NA	NA	TRBJ2-1	TGTGCCAGCAGCTTAGCCGGGACGCTGTATGAGCAGTTCTTC	CASSLAGTLYEQFF
TRBV27	many	NA	TRBJ1-2	TGTGCCAGCAGAACCCTCGATAATAACTATGGCTACACCTTC	CASRTLDNNYGYTF
TRBV6-4	few	NA	TRBJ2-6	TGTGCCAGCAGTGAAGAGGGGACCTCTGGGGCCAACGTCCTGACTTTC	CASSEEGTSGANVLTF
TRBV10-3	few	NA	TRBJ1-5	TGTGCCATCAGCCTAGGAATCAATCAGCCCCAGCATTTT	CAISLGINQPQHF
TRBV11-1	many	TRBD2	TRBJ2-6	TGTGCCAGCAGCCTAGGGCTAGCGGGAGCTGGGGCCAACGTCCTGACTTTC	CASSLGLAGAGANVLTF
TRBV7-2	few	NA	TRBJ2-1	TGTGCCAGCAGCTTAAGAATTAGCGGCCACAATGAGCAGTTCTTC	CASSLRISGHNEQFF
TRBV2	many	TRBD1	TRBJ2-1	TGTGCCACCCACGGACAGGGGATGGATGAGCAGTTCTTC	CATHGQGMDEQFF
TRBV2	many	NA	TRBJ1-5	TGTGCCAGCAGTGAAGTTGGACGAAGCAATCAGCCCCAGCATTTT	CASSEVGRSNQPQHF
TRBV3-1	NA	TRBD1	TRBJ2-5	TGTGCCAGCAGCCGTCAGGGGGTCCCGTACCAAGAGACCCAGTACTTC	CASSRQGVPYQETQYF